The 5 T cell receptor beta chains listed next were all sequenced from one sample in a study of blood T cell repertoires in COVID-19. Sequencing was performed with immunoSEQ multiplex PCR; in TCRdb, only in-frame clones are kept and a portion is missing. The table records approximately 26,000 clones, over 75% of them present only once. The specimen sequenced was peripheral blood. These receptors all come from a human donor in a cohort sampled during active COVID-19. The donor label of this sample is uncertain.

The rearrangement joins TRBV7-9 to TRBJ1-4; 7 nucleotides align to TRBD1. The germline V gene has CDR1 SEHNR and CDR2 FQNEAQ (reference sequence). The CDR3 is made up of 14 amino acids. The V segment lost 4 bases and the J segment 7 bases; nucleotides outside the gene matches: 6. The CDR3 DNA reads TGTGCCAGCAGCTCAACAGGGGTTGGTGAAAAACTGTTTTTT. It yields the protein CASSSTGVGEKLFF.

The chain recombines TRBV5-5 with TRBJ1-2; D might be TRBD1 (5 bases). This CDR3 is 15 amino acids long. Trimming stripped 3 bases from V and 6 bases from J, with 18 bases between. Germline loops: CDR1 SGHKS, CDR2 YYEKEE (reference sequence). The CDR3 is CASSSGQKIGDGYTF. The CDR3 DNA sequence: TGTGCCAGCAGCTCCGGACAAAAGATAGGAGATGGCTACACCTTC.

This clone was seen a single time. The chain carries TRBV2 and TRBJ2-3; a possible D gene is TRBD2 (6 bases). This CDR3 has 16 residues. The V end lost 5 bases, the J end lost 3 bases, and 18 bases lay between the germline ends. The germline CDR1 and CDR2 sequences are SNHLY and FYNNEI. CDR3: CASSTEGGGVTDTQYF. The CDR3 coding sequence is TGTGCCAGCAGTACGGAGGGCGGCGGGGTTACAGATACGCAGTATTTT.

This chain links TRBV13 with TRBJ2-3; TRBD2 matches at 8 bases. The trim removed 3 bases at V and 3 bases at J, leaving 11 bases unmatched. Germline V gives CDR1 PRHDT, CDR2 FYEKMQ (reference sequence). The CDR3 totals 17 residues. The CDR3 DNA reads TGTGCCAGCAGCTTTCCCCGACTAGCGCGGGGGACAGATACGCAGTATTTT. Translation gives CASSFPRLARGTDTQYF.

This clone was counted between two and nine times. This chain links TRBV7-8 with TRBJ1-3, with D tentatively TRBD1 (5 bases). The CDR3 sequence is 13 residues long. Trimming took off 10 bases at V and 2 bases at J, with 12 bases between the two ends. Germline values: CDR1 SGHVS, CDR2 FQNEAQ. As DNA, the CDR3 is TGTGCCACTGGGGCAGGCCCTGGAAACACCATATATTTT. As protein: CATGAGPGNTIYF. The whole variable domain, remainder taken from reference TRBV7-8 and TRBJ1-3, is GAGVSQSPRYKVAKRGQDVALRCDPISGHVSLFWYQQALGQGPEFLTYFQNEAQLDKSGLPSDRFFAERPEGSVSTLKIQRTQQEDSAVYLCATGAGPGNTIYFGEGSWLTVV.